The 20 T cell receptor beta chains below were found in one sample sequenced in a study of CD8+CD57+ T cells in acquired aplastic anemia. Genomic DNA constituted the template upon which TCR beta VDJ and CDR3 profiling was performed. TCRdb processed the reads anew with MiXCR; each CDR3 protein has one entry. The data hold about 180,000 distinct CDR3 sequences, with nearly 50% observed a single time. It was patients with CD8+CD57+ cell expansion by flow cytometry who were chosen for sequencing. Sequences were obtained from sorted CD4+, CD8+, or CD8+CD57+ T cells (not recorded which) from PBMCs. Source of these receptors: a human donor with aplastic anemia.

The chain combines TRBV2 with TRBJ1-5; no reliable D call. The CDR3 spans 12 residues. Germline CDR1 and CDR2: SNHLY and FYNNEI. The ends were cut back, 4 bases at V and 10 bases at J, with 11 bases in the middle. CDR3 nucleotide sequence: TGTGCCAGCAGTGCCGACGATTTACCCCAGCATTTT. Translating gives CASSADDLPQHF.

This clonotype was observed once. The rearrangement uses TRBV6-4 and TRBJ2-5; D not certain. Germline V gene data show CDR1 as MRHNA and CDR2 as SNTAGT. The V end was cut by 2 bases, the J end by 3 bases, with 4 bases between. CDR3 length equals 12 residues. The CDR3 nucleotides are TGTGCCAGCAGTGACATGGAAGAGACCCAGTACTTC. Translating it yields CASSDMEETQYF.

With respect to this clonotype: The junction does not match germline at one end; this may be a read error. The chain uses TRBV28 and TRBJ1-3; a weak D match, TRBD1 (6 bases). The CDR3 totals 15 residues. Germline assignment: CDR1 MDHEN and CDR2 SYDVKM. CDR3 sequence (DNA): TGTGCCAGCAGGCTCGGGGGGCTAGGTCGATACACCATATACTTT. Translating it yields CASRLGGLGRYTIYF.

J is TRBJ1-2 and V is TRBV5-5, with a possible D match to TRBD1 (5 bases). Trimming left V 7 bases short and J 7 bases short, with 14 bases between. The CDR3 sequence is 12 residues long. From germline, CDR1 is SGHKS and CDR2 YYEKEE (reference sequence). The CDR3 loop is CASQRDVSGYTF. CDR3 coding DNA: TGTGCCAGCCAAAGGGACGTCAGTGGCTACACCTTC.

The V and J genes are TRBV5-1 and TRBJ2-7; 10 nucleotides align to TRBD1. Germline V gene data show CDR1 as SGHRS and CDR2 as YFSETQ. With 3 bases clipped from V and 6 bases from J, the junction kept 6 bases outside the gene matches. The CDR3 contains 14 residues. Here the CDR3 reads CASSYGGTGAEQYF. The DNA for the CDR3 is TGCGCCAGCAGCTACGGGGGGACAGGGGCCGAGCAGTACTTC.

This clonotype was counted a few times. The chain recombines TRBV29-1 with TRBJ1-2, with D possibly matching TRBD1 (5 bases). The V gene's germline CDR1 is SQVTM and CDR2 ANQGSEA. The CDR3 has 13 amino acids. The V gene lost 4 bases and the J gene lost 6 bases, with 15 bases spanning the gap. Written as DNA, the CDR3 is TGCAGCGTTGTAAAGCGGGGGAGCCATGGCTACACCTTC. Its translation is CSVVKRGSHGYTF.

This clonotype was recorded at least ten times. The chain has TRBV7-9 and TRBJ2-7, with 11 bases aligning to TRBD2. Germline V CDR1 and CDR2: SEHNR, FQNEAQ (reference sequence). With V trimmed by 5 bases and J by 3 bases, 3 bases remained unmatched. The CDR3 sequence is 14 residues long. The chain's CDR3 is CASSILAGGYEQYF. The DNA for the CDR3 is TGTGCCAGCAGCATTCTAGCGGGGGGCTACGAGCAGTACTTC. The variable domain in full, with the rest retrieved from reference TRBV7-9 and TRBJ2-7, is DTGVSQNPRHKITKRGQNVTFRCDPISEHNRLYWYRQTLGQGPEFLTYFQNEAQLEKSRLLSDRFSAERPKGSFSTLEIQRTEQGDSAMYLCASSILAGGYEQYFGPGTRLTVT.

The rearrangement joins TRBV28 to TRBJ1-5, with no clear D. V was trimmed by 5 bases and J by 2 bases, leaving 10 bases between them. The CDR3 consists of 14 residues. Germline CDR1 reads MDHEN; CDR2 reads SYDVKM. The CDR3 bases are TGTGCCAGCAGTCTACATGGAGGCAATCAGCCCCAGCATTTT. It specifies CASSLHGGNQPQHF.

This clonotype appeared once. The V call is TRBV2, the J call TRBJ2-7; the D gene is possibly TRBD2 (6 bases). Germline assignment: CDR1 SNHLY and CDR2 FYNNEI. This CDR3 is built from 13 residues. V lost 8 bases and J 9 bases, leaving 20 bases between the germline ends. Written as DNA, the CDR3 is TGTGCCAGCGTGGGTACATCACTCGGGGGGCAGTACTTC. Translated, it gives CASVGTSLGGQYF.

This clonotype was recorded only once. J is TRBJ1-5 and V is TRBV10-3; TRBD1 aligns across 8 bases. Germline trimming cut 2 bases from V and 7 bases from J; bases unmatched to any gene: 7. Germline CDR1 ENHRY, CDR2 SYGVKD. The CDR3 loop spans 15 amino acids. This chain's CDR3 is CAISEGTGGDQPQHF. CDR3 DNA: TGTGCCATCAGTGAGGGTACAGGGGGGGACCAGCCCCAGCATTTT.

This clonotype was counted at least ten times. The J gene is TRBJ1-1, the V gene TRBV5-1, with 8 bases fitting TRBD1. The germline gives CDR1 SGHRS, CDR2 YFSETQ. This CDR3 region has 15 residues. V lost 6 bases, J lost 0 bases, and 7 bases stayed unmatched. DNA for the CDR3: TGCGCCAGCACTGGACAGGGCCACATGAACACTGAAGCTTTCTTT. Translated, it gives CASTGQGHMNTEAFF. Together with reference TRBV5-1 and TRBJ1-1, the CDR3 gives the full variable domain: KAGVTQTPRYLIKTRGQQVTLSCSPISGHRSVSWYQQTPGQGLQFLFEYFSETQRNKGNFPGRFSGRQFSNSRSEMNVSTLELGDSALYLCASTGQGHMNTEAFFGQGTRLTVV.

The chain links TRBV9 to TRBJ1-1; TRBD1 is a possible D gene (6 bases). The V end lost 1 base, the J end lost 3 bases, and 10 bases lay between the germline ends. CDR1 and CDR2 (germline): SGDLS, YYNGEE. This CDR3 comprises 14 residues. In DNA, the CDR3 is TGTGCCAGCAGCGTACTGGGGGGCTACACTGAAGCTTTCTTT. Amino acid sequence: CASSVLGGYTEAFF.

This clonotype was counted at least ten times. The V call is TRBV10-3, the J call TRBJ2-3; D call uncertain. Germline V gene data show CDR1 as ENHRY and CDR2 as SYGVKD. The CDR3 has 12 residues. Between the trimmed V and J ends, which lost 2 bases and 10 bases, there was a span of 10 bases. CDR3 DNA sequence: TGTGCCATCAGTGAGCCTCCCACCCCGCAGTATTTT. This codes for CAISEPPTPQYF.

The chain joins TRBV5-6 to TRBJ1-2; D uncertain. V lost 6 bases and J 6 bases, leaving 12 bases between the germline ends. This CDR3 has 12 residues. CDR1 and CDR2 from the germline V gene are SGHDT and YYEEEE. The CDR3 region is CASIKEGHGYTF. CDR3 DNA: TGTGCCAGCATTAAAGAGGGCCATGGCTACACCTTC.

The rearrangement links TRBV20-1 to TRBJ2-7, with D uncertain. Per the germline V gene, CDR1 is DFQATT and CDR2 is SNEGSKA (reference sequence). CDR3 length: 13 amino acids. The ends were cut back, 5 bases at V and 2 bases at J, with 13 bases in the middle. The CDR3 loop reads CSALDKQPYEQYF. The CDR3 DNA is TGCAGTGCTCTTGACAAGCAGCCCTACGAGCAGTACTTC.

Concerning this clonotype: At one end, the junction sequence differs from germline, possibly due to a read error. The rearrangement joins TRBV27 to TRBJ2-3; possibly TRBD2 for D (5 bases). This CDR3 is 14 amino acids long. Germline CDR1 MNHEY, CDR2 SMNVEV (reference sequence). CDR3 nucleotides: TGTGCCAGCGCAGTGGGAGCTAGCACAGATACGCAGTGTTTT. This encodes CASAVGASTDTQCF.

The chain carries TRBV19 and TRBJ1-5; possibly TRBD1 for D (5 bases). The CDR3 runs to 13 residues. From germline, CDR1 is LNHDA and CDR2 SQIVND (reference sequence). V lost 2 bases and J 6 bases, leaving 8 bases between the germline ends. CDR3 coding DNA: TGTGCCAGTAGTATAAGGGGACCTCAGCCCCAGCATTTT. It yields the protein CASSIRGPQPQHF.

This clonotype has at least ten counts. The gene calls are TRBV7-3 and TRBJ2-5; weak D call: TRBD2 (5 bases). From germline, CDR1 is SGHTA and CDR2 FQGTGA. The CDR3 is 14 amino acids. The germline V and J ends were trimmed by 3 bases and 3 bases, with 11 bases remaining between them. The chain's CDR3 is CASSLSGIEETQYF. The CDR3 DNA sequence: TGTGCCAGCAGCTTGTCCGGGATTGAAGAGACCCAGTACTTC.

The table lists this clonotype with many counts. The chain couples TRBV6-5 to TRBJ2-3; TRBD2 aligns across 9 bases. The CDR3 is made up of 15 amino acids. V lost 6 bases and J lost 0; bases outside the gene matches: 4. Per germline, CDR1 MNHEY and CDR2 SVGAGI. CDR3 amino acids: CASRSRGGSTDTQYF. The CDR3, as DNA: TGTGCCAGCAGGTCGCGGGGGGGAAGCACAGATACGCAGTATTTT.

This clonotype was recorded at least ten times. This chain uses TRBV5-1 with TRBJ2-3; unclear D gene. The CDR3 extends over 16 amino acids. V was pared by 0 bases and J by 1 base, with 12 bases between. Germline lookup yields CDR1 SGHRS and CDR2 YFSETQ. The CDR3 loop is CASSLGVITRTDTQYF. As DNA, the CDR3 is TGCGCCAGCAGCTTGGGAGTAATAACCCGCACAGATACGCAGTATTTT.